Included here is one T cell receptor beta chain sequence, with context. Its matching antigen is unknown. This CDR3 contains 14 residues. The V gene lost 4 bases and the J gene lost 7 bases, with 16 bases spanning the gap. Germline V gives CDR1 SEHNR, CDR2 FQNEAQ (reference sequence). The data originate from a study of T cell responses to AZD1222 COVID-19 vaccine. Study-level points and caveats: There were mostly white British donors and more females than males, and clonal diversity was possibly underestimated.

The assay was immunoSEQ multiplex PCR, and TCRdb's table has in-frame clones only and misses some. The sample has roughly 120,000 clones; about 87% are singletons. The receptor's source is an adult in good health. The starting material was peripheral blood, obtained on day 0 of AZD1222 vaccination. V is TRBV7-9 and J is TRBJ1-1; D gene ambiguous. Here the CDR3 DNA reads TGTGCCAGCAGCTCCTCCAATGGGGATGATGAAGCTTTCTTT. Translation: CASSSSNGDDEAFF.